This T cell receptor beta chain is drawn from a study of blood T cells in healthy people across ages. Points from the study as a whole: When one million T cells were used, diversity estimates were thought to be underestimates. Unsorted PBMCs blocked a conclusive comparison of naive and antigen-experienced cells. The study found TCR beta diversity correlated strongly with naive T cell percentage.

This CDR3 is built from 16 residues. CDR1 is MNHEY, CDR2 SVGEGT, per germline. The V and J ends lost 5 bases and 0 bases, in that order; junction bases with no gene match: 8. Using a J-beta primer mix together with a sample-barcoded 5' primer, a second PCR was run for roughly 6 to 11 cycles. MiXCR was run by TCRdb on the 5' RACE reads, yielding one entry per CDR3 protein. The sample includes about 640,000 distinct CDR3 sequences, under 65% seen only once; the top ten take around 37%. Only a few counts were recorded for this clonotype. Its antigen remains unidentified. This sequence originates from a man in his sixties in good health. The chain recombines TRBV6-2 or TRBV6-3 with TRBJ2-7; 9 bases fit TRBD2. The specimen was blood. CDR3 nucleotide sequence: TGTGCCAGCAGTAAGCGGGGGGCCCCCCCCTCCTACGAGCAGTACTTC. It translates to CASSKRGAPPSYEQYF.